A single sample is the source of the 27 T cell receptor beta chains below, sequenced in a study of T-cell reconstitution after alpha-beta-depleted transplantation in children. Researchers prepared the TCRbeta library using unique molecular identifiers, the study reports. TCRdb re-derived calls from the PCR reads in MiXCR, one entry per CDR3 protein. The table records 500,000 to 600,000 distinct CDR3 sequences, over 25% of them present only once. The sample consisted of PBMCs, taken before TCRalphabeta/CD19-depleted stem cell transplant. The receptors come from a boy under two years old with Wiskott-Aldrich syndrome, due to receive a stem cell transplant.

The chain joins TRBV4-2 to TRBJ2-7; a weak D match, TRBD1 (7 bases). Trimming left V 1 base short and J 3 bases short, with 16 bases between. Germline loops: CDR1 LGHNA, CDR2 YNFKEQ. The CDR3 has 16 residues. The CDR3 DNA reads TGTGCCAGCAGCCAAGTTGGAGGGGGCCTCCTCTACGAGCAGTACTTC. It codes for CASSQVGGGLLYEQYF.

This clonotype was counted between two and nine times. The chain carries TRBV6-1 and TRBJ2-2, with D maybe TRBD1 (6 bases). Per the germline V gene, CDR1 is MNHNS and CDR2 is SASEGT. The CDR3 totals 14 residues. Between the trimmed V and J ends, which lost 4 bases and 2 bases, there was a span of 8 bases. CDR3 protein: CASSVGHNTGELFF. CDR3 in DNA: TGTGCCAGCAGTGTGGGACATAACACCGGGGAGCTGTTTTTT.

The CDR3 here is CSAPFTGTNGFF. The CDR3 nucleotides read TGCAGTGCCCCTTTCACCGGGACCAACGGTTTCTTT. The chain couples TRBV20-1 to TRBJ1-1; a possible D gene is TRBD1 (5 bases). CDR3 length: 12 amino acids. With 6 bases removed from V and 13 bases from J, the gap between germline ends came to 21 bases. Germline V gene lookup returns CDR1 DFQATT and CDR2 SNEGSKA (reference sequence).

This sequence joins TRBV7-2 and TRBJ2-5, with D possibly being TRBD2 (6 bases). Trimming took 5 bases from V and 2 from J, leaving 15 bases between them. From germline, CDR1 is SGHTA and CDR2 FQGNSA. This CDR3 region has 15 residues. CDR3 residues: CASSRPGLLQETQYF. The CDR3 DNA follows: TGTGCCAGCAGCCGCCCGGGACTCTTACAAGAGACCCAGTACTTC.

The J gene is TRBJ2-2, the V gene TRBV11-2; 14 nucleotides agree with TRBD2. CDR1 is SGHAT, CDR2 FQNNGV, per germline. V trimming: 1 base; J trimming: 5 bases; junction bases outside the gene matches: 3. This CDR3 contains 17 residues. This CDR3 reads CASSLGLAGGETGELFF. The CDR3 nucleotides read TGTGCCAGCAGCTTAGGACTAGCGGGAGGGGAAACCGGGGAGCTGTTTTTT.

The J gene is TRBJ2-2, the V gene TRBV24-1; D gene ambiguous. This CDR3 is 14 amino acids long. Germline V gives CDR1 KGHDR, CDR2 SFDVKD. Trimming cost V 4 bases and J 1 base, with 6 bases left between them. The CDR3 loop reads CATSETLNTGELFF. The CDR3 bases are TGTGCCACCAGTGAGACCCTGAACACCGGGGAGCTGTTTTTT.

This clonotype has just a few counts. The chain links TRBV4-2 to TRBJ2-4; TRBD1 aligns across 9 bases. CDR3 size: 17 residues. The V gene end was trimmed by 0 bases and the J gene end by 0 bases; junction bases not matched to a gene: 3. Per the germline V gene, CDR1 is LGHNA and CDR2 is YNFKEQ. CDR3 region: CASSQDGTGTAKNIQYF. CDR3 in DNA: TGTGCCAGCAGCCAAGATGGGACAGGGACAGCCAAAAACATTCAGTACTTC.

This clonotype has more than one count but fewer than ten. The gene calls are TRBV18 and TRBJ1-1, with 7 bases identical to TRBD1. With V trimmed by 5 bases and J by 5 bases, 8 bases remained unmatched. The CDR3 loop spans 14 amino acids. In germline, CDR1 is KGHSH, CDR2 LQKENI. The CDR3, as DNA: TGTGCCAGCTCATTCCAGGGGGGGGAAACTGAAGCTTTCTTT. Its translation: CASSFQGGETEAFF.

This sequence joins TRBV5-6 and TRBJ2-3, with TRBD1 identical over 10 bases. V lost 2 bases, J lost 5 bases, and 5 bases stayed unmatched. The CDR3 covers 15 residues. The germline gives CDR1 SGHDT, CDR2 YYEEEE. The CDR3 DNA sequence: TGTGCCAGCAGCTTTACCGGGACAGGGGAAGATACGCAGTATTTT. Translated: CASSFTGTGEDTQYF.

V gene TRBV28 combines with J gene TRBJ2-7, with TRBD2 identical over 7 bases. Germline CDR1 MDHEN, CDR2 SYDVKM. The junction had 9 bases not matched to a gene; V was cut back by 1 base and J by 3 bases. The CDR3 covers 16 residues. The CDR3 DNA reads TGTGCCAGCAGTTTATCCCCCTGGGAGGGCGGCTACGAGCAGTACTTC. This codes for CASSLSPWEGGYEQYF.

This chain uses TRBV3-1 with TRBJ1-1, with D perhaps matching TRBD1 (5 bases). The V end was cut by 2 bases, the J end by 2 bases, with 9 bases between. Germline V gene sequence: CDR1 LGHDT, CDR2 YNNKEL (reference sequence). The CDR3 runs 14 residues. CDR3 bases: TGTGCCAGCAGCCAACCGGGGCCAAACACTGAAGCTTTCTTT. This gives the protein CASSQPGPNTEAFF.

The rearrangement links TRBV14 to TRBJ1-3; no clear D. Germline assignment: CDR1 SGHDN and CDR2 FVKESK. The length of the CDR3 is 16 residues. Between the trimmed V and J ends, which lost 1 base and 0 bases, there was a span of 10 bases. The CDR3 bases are TGTGCCAGCAGCCAAGTTTGGGGTCGCTCTGGAAACACCATATATTTT. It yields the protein CASSQVWGRSGNTIYF.

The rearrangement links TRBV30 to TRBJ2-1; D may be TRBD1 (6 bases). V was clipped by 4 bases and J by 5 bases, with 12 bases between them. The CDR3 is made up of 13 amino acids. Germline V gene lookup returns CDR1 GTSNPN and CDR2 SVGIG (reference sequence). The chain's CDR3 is CAWTADRHNEQFF. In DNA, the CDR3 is TGTGCCTGGACCGCCGACAGGCACAATGAGCAGTTCTTC. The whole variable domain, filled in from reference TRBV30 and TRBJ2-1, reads SQTIHQWPATLVQPVGSPLSLECTVEGTSNPNLYWYRQAAGRGLQLLFYSVGIGQISSEVPQNLSASRPQDRQFILSSKKLLLSDSGFYLCAWTADRHNEQFFGPGTRLTVL.

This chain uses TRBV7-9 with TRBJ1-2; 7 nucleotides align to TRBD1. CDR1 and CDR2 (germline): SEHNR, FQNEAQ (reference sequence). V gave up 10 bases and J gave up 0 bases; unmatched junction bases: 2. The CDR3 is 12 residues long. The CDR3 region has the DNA TGTGCCACTGGGACAGCTAACTATGGCTACACCTTC. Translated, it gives CATGTANYGYTF.

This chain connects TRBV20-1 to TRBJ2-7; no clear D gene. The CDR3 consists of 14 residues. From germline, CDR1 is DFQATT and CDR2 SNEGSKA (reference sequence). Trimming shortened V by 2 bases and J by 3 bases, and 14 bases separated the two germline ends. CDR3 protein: CSARSPRPDYEQYF. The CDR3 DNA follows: TGCAGTGCTAGATCCCCGCGACCTGACTACGAGCAGTACTTC.

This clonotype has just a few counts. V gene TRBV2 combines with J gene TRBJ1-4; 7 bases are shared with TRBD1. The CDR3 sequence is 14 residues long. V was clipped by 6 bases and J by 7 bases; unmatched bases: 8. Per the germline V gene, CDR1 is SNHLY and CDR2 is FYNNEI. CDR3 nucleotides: TGTGCCAGCAGATACAGGGGCGCTTCTGAAAAACTGTTTTTT. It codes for CASRYRGASEKLFF.

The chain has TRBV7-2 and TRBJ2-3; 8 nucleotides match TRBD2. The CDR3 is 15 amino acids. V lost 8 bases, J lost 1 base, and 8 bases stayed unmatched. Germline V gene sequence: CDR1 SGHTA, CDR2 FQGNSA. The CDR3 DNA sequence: TGTGCCAGCCCATCGGGGGGGCTCCGCACAGATACGCAGTATTTT. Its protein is CASPSGGLRTDTQYF.

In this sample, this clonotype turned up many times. CDR3 DNA: TGTGCCAGCAGCCCTAGTAGCGGGAGGGGAGATACGCAGTATTTT. This translates into CASSPSSGRGDTQYF. This chain joins TRBV7-7 and TRBJ2-3; the match to TRBD2 covers 11 bases. Germline V CDR1 and CDR2: SSHAT, FNYEAQ (reference sequence). The CDR3 has 15 amino acids. Trimming removed 5 bases from V and 5 bases from J; junction bases left unmatched: 6.

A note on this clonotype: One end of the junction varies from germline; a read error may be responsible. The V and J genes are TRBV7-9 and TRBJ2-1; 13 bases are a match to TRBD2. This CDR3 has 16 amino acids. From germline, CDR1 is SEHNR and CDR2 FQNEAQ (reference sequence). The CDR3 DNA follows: TGTGCCAGCAGCTTAAAGACTAGCGGGAGGCCCCTCGATGAGATCTTC. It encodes CASSLKTSGRPLDEIF.

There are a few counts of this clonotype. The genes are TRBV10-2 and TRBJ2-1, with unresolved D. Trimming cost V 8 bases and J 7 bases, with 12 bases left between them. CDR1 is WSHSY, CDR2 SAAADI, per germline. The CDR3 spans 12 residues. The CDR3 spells CASASSRNEQFF. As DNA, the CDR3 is TGCGCCAGCGCAAGCTCGAGGAATGAGCAGTTCTTC.

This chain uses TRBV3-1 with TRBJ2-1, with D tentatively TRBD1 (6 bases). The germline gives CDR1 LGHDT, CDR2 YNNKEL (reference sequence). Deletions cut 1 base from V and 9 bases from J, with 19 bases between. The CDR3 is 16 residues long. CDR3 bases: TGTGCCAGCAGCCAAGCGTCTTGGGGGCCCGGAGGTGAGCAGTTCTTC. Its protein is CASSQASWGPGGEQFF.

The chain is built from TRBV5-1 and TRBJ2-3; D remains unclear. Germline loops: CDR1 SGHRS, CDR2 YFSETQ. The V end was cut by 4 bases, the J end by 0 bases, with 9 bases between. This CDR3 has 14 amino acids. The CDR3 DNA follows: TGCGCCAGCAGCAAACCAGAGAGCACAGATACGCAGTATTTT. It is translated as CASSKPESTDTQYF.

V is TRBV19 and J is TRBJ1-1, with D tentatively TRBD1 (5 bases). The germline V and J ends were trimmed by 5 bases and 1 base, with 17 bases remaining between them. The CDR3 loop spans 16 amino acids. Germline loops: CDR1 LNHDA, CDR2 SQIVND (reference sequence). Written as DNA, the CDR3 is TGTGCCAGTAGTCCGGGACCGATCTTTGGGAACACTGAAGCTTTCTTT. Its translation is CASSPGPIFGNTEAFF.

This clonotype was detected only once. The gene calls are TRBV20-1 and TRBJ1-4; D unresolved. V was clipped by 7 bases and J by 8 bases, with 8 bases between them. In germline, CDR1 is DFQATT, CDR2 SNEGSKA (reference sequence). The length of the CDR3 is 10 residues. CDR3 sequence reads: CSVWAEKLFF. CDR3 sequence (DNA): TGCAGTGTCTGGGCGGAAAAACTGTTTTTT.

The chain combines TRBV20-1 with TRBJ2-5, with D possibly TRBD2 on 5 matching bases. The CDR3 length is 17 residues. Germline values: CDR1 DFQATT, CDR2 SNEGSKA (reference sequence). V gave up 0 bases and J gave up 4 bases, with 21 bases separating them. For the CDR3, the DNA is TGCAGTGCTAGAGATTTCCGCGAGGGCGTCTCAGGAGAGACCCAGTACTTC. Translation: CSARDFREGVSGETQYF.

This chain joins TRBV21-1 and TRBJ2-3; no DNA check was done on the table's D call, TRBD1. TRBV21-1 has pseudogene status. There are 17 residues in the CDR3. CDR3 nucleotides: TGTGCCAGCAGGACCCCCCCTTTTAGCCGAGACACAGATACGCAGTATTTT. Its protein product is CASRTPPFSRDTDTQYF.

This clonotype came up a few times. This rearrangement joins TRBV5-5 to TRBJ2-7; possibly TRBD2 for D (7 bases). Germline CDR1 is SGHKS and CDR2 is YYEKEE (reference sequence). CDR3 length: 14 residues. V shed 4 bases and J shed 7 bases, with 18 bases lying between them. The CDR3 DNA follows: TGTGCCAGCAGCGTGGATGGGGGGGCGAAAGAGCAGTACTTC. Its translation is CASSVDGGAKEQYF.